This T cell receptor beta chain was obtained from a study of OX40 agonist ivuxolimab in advanced cancers. The wider study: Patients received intravenous ivuxolimab every 2 weeks at 0.01 to 10 mg/kg.

As for this clone: The antigen is undetermined.

Repertoires were generated with immunoSEQ multiplex PCR, while TCRdb's copy carries only in-frame clones and drops some. The sample contains 13,000 to 15,000 clones, 77% of which appear only once. If patients had autoimmune disease history or systemic immunosuppression, they were excluded. Notes on the study in general: Still undetermined is the antigen specificity of the expanded peripheral T cells. Among patients with partial responses at 0.1-3.0 mg/kg, clonal expansion was among the lowest.

Trimming removed 4 bases from V and 8 bases from J; junction bases left unmatched: 7. There are 15 residues in the CDR3. The germline V gene encodes CDR1 MDHEN and CDR2 SYDVKM. This receptor was obtained from an adult with an advanced solid tumor such as melanoma, head and neck, liver or kidney cancer. The chain recombines TRBV28 with TRBJ2-1; 11 positions agree with TRBD1. The sequencing used CD4+ or CD8+ T cells sorted from blood, collected in a trial of the OX40 agonist ivuxolimab. The CDR3 loop is CASSSVGQGVDEQFF. Here the CDR3 DNA reads TGTGCCAGCAGTTCCGTGGGACAGGGGGTGGATGAGCAGTTCTTC. The full variable domain, completed using reference TRBV28 and TRBJ2-1, is DVKVTQSSRYLVKRTGEKVFLECVQDMDHENMFWYRQDPGLGLRLIYFSYDVKMKEKGDIPEGYSVSREKKERFSLILESASTNQTSMYLCASSSVGQGVDEQFFGPGTRLTVL.